These T cell receptor beta chains were read from a single sample in a study of post-analysis software for immune sequencing data. One entry per CDR3 protein results from TCRdb running MiXCR on the PCR reads. Of 650,000 to 900,000 distinct CDR3 sequences listed, just over 45% are singletons. Sequenced material: blood. The receptor set was obtained from a girl between 10 and 17 years old with multiple sclerosis. Both conserved end residues are part of each CDR3. Each record gives: V gene, clone size, D gene, J gene, CDR3 DNA, CDR3 protein. A D gene is named only where the DNA matches it firmly. A clone size is listed for some rows: how often the clone was seen (once, few, many), or a class if it is expanded.

v_gene: TRBV12-3/TRBV12-4
abundance: -
d_gene: TRBD1
j_gene: TRBJ1-4
CDR3nt: TGTGCCAGCACCACTGCGGGACAGTTAAATGAAAAACTGTTTTTT
CDR3aa: CASTTAGQLNEKLFF

v_gene: TRBV29-1
abundance: few
d_gene: -
j_gene: TRBJ2-2
CDR3nt: TGCAGCGTTGCCCTGGTCGGGGAGTTGTTTTTT
CDR3aa: CSVALVGELFF

v_gene: TRBV6-5
abundance: once
d_gene: -
j_gene: TRBJ1-5
CDR3nt: TGTGCCAGCAGAACATCAAGCAATCAGCCCCAGCATTTT
CDR3aa: CASRTSSNQPQHF

v_gene: TRBV7-3
abundance: few
d_gene: -
j_gene: TRBJ2-3
CDR3nt: TGTGCCAGCAGTCCAACGGGGAGGGATACGCAGTATTTT
CDR3aa: CASSPTGRDTQYF

v_gene: TRBV29-1
abundance: few
d_gene: TRBD1
j_gene: TRBJ2-5
CDR3nt: TGCAGCTTTACCGGGACAGGGCTGGCAGAGACCCAGTACTTC
CDR3aa: CSFTGTGLAETQYF

v_gene: TRBV4-2
abundance: -
d_gene: TRBD1
j_gene: TRBJ2-1
CDR3nt: TGTGCCAGCAGCCAAGAAGGGGACAGGGCTTTAGATGAGCAGTTCTTC
CDR3aa: CASSQEGDRALDEQFF

v_gene: TRBV10-3
abundance: -
d_gene: -
j_gene: TRBJ2-1
CDR3nt: TGTGCCATCAGACCGGGCTATTCGAACAATGAGCAGTTCTTC
CDR3aa: CAIRPGYSNNEQFF

v_gene: TRBV19
abundance: -
d_gene: TRBD2
j_gene: TRBJ2-7
CDR3nt: TGTGCCAGTAGTATCGTGCCGGCGGGAGGCCTCTACGAGCAGTACTTC
CDR3aa: CASSIVPAGGLYEQYF

v_gene: TRBV6-5
abundance: -
d_gene: -
j_gene: TRBJ2-7
CDR3nt: TGTGCCAGCACTCGCCTGCCCTGGGACGAGCAGTACTTC
CDR3aa: CASTRLPWDEQYF

v_gene: TRBV12-3/TRBV12-4
abundance: few
d_gene: TRBD2
j_gene: TRBJ2-7
CDR3nt: TGTGCCAGCAGTTTTATGGCTAGCGGGTACGAGCAGTACTTC
CDR3aa: CASSFMASGYEQYF

v_gene: TRBV20-1
abundance: -
d_gene: -
j_gene: TRBJ2-1
CDR3nt: TGCAGTGCTGGAGGAGGGAACTACAATGAGCAGTTCTTC
CDR3aa: CSAGGGNYNEQFF

v_gene: TRBV7-2
abundance: few
d_gene: TRBD2
j_gene: TRBJ2-3
CDR3nt: TGTGCCAGCAGCTCCCTTACTAGCGGCCTAGGCACAGATACGCAGTATTTT
CDR3aa: CASSSLTSGLGTDTQYF

v_gene: TRBV29-1
abundance: -
d_gene: -
j_gene: TRBJ2-3
CDR3nt: TGCAGCGTTGATGGAGGGAGCACAGATACGCAGTATTTT
CDR3aa: CSVDGGSTDTQYF

v_gene: TRBV28
abundance: -
d_gene: TRBD1
j_gene: TRBJ1-2
CDR3nt: TGTGCCACCCCCGAAGAAAGGGGGCTTGGCTATGGCTACACCTTC
CDR3aa: CATPEERGLGYGYTF

v_gene: TRBV5-1
abundance: -
d_gene: TRBD1
j_gene: TRBJ2-5
CDR3nt: TGCGCCAGCAGCGGGGGACAGAAAGAGACCCAGTACTTC
CDR3aa: CASSGGQKETQYF

v_gene: TRBV24-1
abundance: -
d_gene: -
j_gene: TRBJ2-1
CDR3nt: TGTGCCACCAGTGACTCGACCCGCCACCCCAACAATGAGCAGTTCTTC
CDR3aa: CATSDSTRHPNNEQFF

v_gene: TRBV27
abundance: -
d_gene: -
j_gene: TRBJ2-3
CDR3nt: TGTGCCAGACCCAAATCCCGACGGCCCTCGAGTACCACAGATACGCAGTATTTT
CDR3aa: CARPKSRRPSSTTDTQYF

v_gene: TRBV6-5
abundance: few
d_gene: -
j_gene: TRBJ2-1
CDR3nt: TGTGCCAGCAGTTACGCCAAGCTAGCGAGAGGCAATGAGCAGTTCTTC
CDR3aa: CASSYAKLARGNEQFF

v_gene: TRBV9
abundance: -
d_gene: TRBD2
j_gene: TRBJ2-5
CDR3nt: TGTGCCAGCAGCGCACTAGCGGCACAAGAGACCCAGTACTTC
CDR3aa: CASSALAAQETQYF

v_gene: TRBV7-2
abundance: -
d_gene: TRBD1
j_gene: TRBJ2-5
CDR3nt: TGTGCCAGCAGCTTGGCCGACAGGGGGCGTGAGACCCAGTACTTC
CDR3aa: CASSLADRGRETQYF

v_gene: TRBV12-3/TRBV12-4
abundance: few
d_gene: -
j_gene: TRBJ2-7
CDR3nt: TGTGCCAGCAGTCCACAGGGACCCTCCGGGGCCCAGTACTTC
CDR3aa: CASSPQGPSGAQYF

v_gene: TRBV12-3/TRBV12-4
abundance: few
d_gene: -
j_gene: TRBJ2-3
CDR3nt: TGTGCCAGCAGGGGGGCGGACGTGGGGTTAACAGATACGCAGTATTTT
CDR3aa: CASRGADVGLTDTQYF

v_gene: TRBV27
abundance: -
d_gene: -
j_gene: TRBJ2-1
CDR3nt: TGTGCCAGCAGTTTGTCCCCGATCTCCTACAATGAGCAGTTCTTC
CDR3aa: CASSLSPISYNEQFF

v_gene: TRBV20-1
abundance: few
d_gene: TRBD1
j_gene: TRBJ1-2
CDR3nt: TGCAGTGCTGCACCTCCAGGGGGTTTCGGCTATGGCTACACCTTC
CDR3aa: CSAAPPGGFGYGYTF

v_gene: TRBV4-3
abundance: -
d_gene: -
j_gene: TRBJ2-3
CDR3nt: TGCGCCAGCAGCCAAGTTTCCGGCGATACGCAGTATTTT
CDR3aa: CASSQVSGDTQYF

v_gene: TRBV15
abundance: -
d_gene: -
j_gene: TRBJ1-5
CDR3nt: TGTGCCACCAGCAGAGGCGTTGGTTATAGCAATCAGCCCCAGCATTTT
CDR3aa: CATSRGVGYSNQPQHF

v_gene: TRBV20-1
abundance: -
d_gene: TRBD1
j_gene: TRBJ2-5
CDR3nt: TGCAGTGCTAGTAGGGGGACAGGGTGGCAAGAGACCCAGTACTTC
CDR3aa: CSASRGTGWQETQYF

v_gene: TRBV5-1
abundance: -
d_gene: TRBD1
j_gene: TRBJ2-3
CDR3nt: TGCGCCAGCAGCTCAGACAGGGTGGTAGGAGATACGCAGTATTTT
CDR3aa: CASSSDRVVGDTQYF

v_gene: TRBV7-3
abundance: -
d_gene: TRBD1
j_gene: TRBJ2-1
CDR3nt: TGTGCCAGCAGCTTAGATGGGGACAGATTGTACAATGAGCAGTTCTTC
CDR3aa: CASSLDGDRLYNEQFF

v_gene: TRBV3-1
abundance: -
d_gene: -
j_gene: TRBJ1-2
CDR3nt: TGTGCCAGCAGCCAAATTGCAGACAGCGCTCATGGCTACACCTTC
CDR3aa: CASSQIADSAHGYTF

v_gene: TRBV7-9
abundance: -
d_gene: -
j_gene: TRBJ2-1
CDR3nt: TGTGCCAGCAGCTTGAAGGGCCTCGACAATGAGCAGTTCTTC
CDR3aa: CASSLKGLDNEQFF

v_gene: TRBV27
abundance: -
d_gene: -
j_gene: TRBJ1-1
CDR3nt: TGTGCCAGCCATCAGGGGTTGTTGAGGATGAACACTGAAGCTTTCTTT
CDR3aa: CASHQGLLRMNTEAFF

v_gene: TRBV5-1
abundance: -
d_gene: -
j_gene: TRBJ2-5
CDR3nt: TGCGCCAGCAGCAAGAGCCGGGACGGCCAAGAGACCCAGTACTTC
CDR3aa: CASSKSRDGQETQYF

v_gene: TRBV5-1
abundance: few
d_gene: TRBD2
j_gene: TRBJ2-2
CDR3nt: TGCGCCAGCACCGGGACTAGCGGGAACACCGGGGAGCTGTTTTTT
CDR3aa: CASTGTSGNTGELFF

v_gene: TRBV5-1
abundance: -
d_gene: -
j_gene: TRBJ2-1
CDR3nt: TGCGCCAGCGCTCATGTGGGGGACTCCTACAATGAGCAGTTCTTC
CDR3aa: CASAHVGDSYNEQFF

v_gene: TRBV24-1
abundance: few
d_gene: -
j_gene: TRBJ2-3
CDR3nt: TGTGCCACCAGTGCGCAGGGTAGCACAGATACGCAGTATTTT
CDR3aa: CATSAQGSTDTQYF

v_gene: TRBV5-1
abundance: -
d_gene: TRBD2
j_gene: TRBJ2-1
CDR3nt: TGCGCCAGCAAGACAGCGGGAACGACTGAGCAGTTCTTC
CDR3aa: CASKTAGTTEQFF

v_gene: TRBV29-1
abundance: -
d_gene: -
j_gene: TRBJ2-7
CDR3nt: TGCAGCGTTCTAGAGTACGAGCAGTACTTC
CDR3aa: CSVLEYEQYF

v_gene: TRBV20-1
abundance: -
d_gene: -
j_gene: TRBJ2-1
CDR3nt: TGCAGTGCATTGGGGGGAGTTGCAACCGGGGAGCTGTTCTTC
CDR3aa: CSALGGVATGELFF

v_gene: TRBV12-3/TRBV12-4
abundance: -
d_gene: -
j_gene: TRBJ2-1
CDR3nt: TGTGCCAACAATCTGGCCGGGAGAGTTGAGCAGTTCTTC
CDR3aa: CANNLAGRVEQFF

v_gene: TRBV20-1
abundance: -
d_gene: TRBD2
j_gene: TRBJ2-7
CDR3nt: TGCAGTGCTAGAGATTACCCTAGCGGGGGCTACGAGCAGTACTTC
CDR3aa: CSARDYPSGGYEQYF

v_gene: TRBV20-1
abundance: -
d_gene: -
j_gene: TRBJ2-3
CDR3nt: TGCAGCTCTTCGGGGGGACAGGCTTTCACAGATACGCAGTATTTT
CDR3aa: CSSSGGQAFTDTQYF

v_gene: TRBV29-1
abundance: -
d_gene: -
j_gene: TRBJ2-1
CDR3nt: TGCAGCGTTGGATGGGGGGACAATGAGCAGTTCTTC
CDR3aa: CSVGWGDNEQFF

v_gene: TRBV6-5
abundance: few
d_gene: TRBD2
j_gene: TRBJ2-1
CDR3nt: TGTGCCAGCAGCCCCGGGACTAGCAGTCACAATGAGCAGTTCTTC
CDR3aa: CASSPGTSSHNEQFF

v_gene: TRBV6-4
abundance: few
d_gene: -
j_gene: TRBJ2-3
CDR3nt: TGTGCCAGCAGTACAGGACTCGGCGGGCACACAGATACGCAGTATTTT
CDR3aa: CASSTGLGGHTDTQYF

v_gene: TRBV30
abundance: -
d_gene: -
j_gene: TRBJ1-4
CDR3nt: TGTGCCTGGAGCAGGACTAATGAAAAACTGTTTTTT
CDR3aa: CAWSRTNEKLFF

v_gene: TRBV20-1
abundance: few
d_gene: TRBD2
j_gene: TRBJ2-7
CDR3nt: TGCAGTGCTAGAGACCTACTAGCGGGACACTACGAGCAGTACTTC
CDR3aa: CSARDLLAGHYEQYF

v_gene: TRBV20-1
abundance: few
d_gene: TRBD1
j_gene: TRBJ2-1
CDR3nt: TGCAGTGCTCAGGGGGTTAGCTCCTACAATGAGCAGTTCTTC
CDR3aa: CSAQGVSSYNEQFF